Listed here is a single TCR beta chain. Antigen unknown. Trimming stripped 5 bases from V and 1 base from J, with 7 bases between. Germline V gene data show CDR1 as SGHTA and CDR2 as FQGNSA. The CDR3 is 13 residues long. This entry is derived from a study of cytomegalovirus exposure and HLA in healthy donors. Study-wide points: Productive rates of about 87% or about 30% were seen for most TCR beta V segments in an earlier analysis.

The PCR ran on 60 Vbeta and 13 Jbeta primers. TCRdb's table, derived via immunoSEQ multiplex PCR, lists solely in-frame clones and lacks some. The table includes about 43,000 clones, under 65% detected once. Though nominally healthy at sampling, donors likely had unrecorded immune exposures. The rearrangement uses TRBV7-2 and TRBJ2-3; D gene ambiguous. Sequenced material: PBMCs. The receptor comes from a human donor in good health. CDR3 amino acids: CASSVPGTDTQYF. The CDR3 DNA is TGTGCCAGCAGCGTCCCCGGCACAGATACGCAGTATTTT. Full variable domain (rest looked up from reference TRBV7-2 and TRBJ2-3): GAGVSQSPSNKVTEKGKDVELRCDPISGHTALYWYRQSLGQGLEFLIYFQGNSAPDKSGLPSDRFSAERTGGSVSTLTIQRTQQEDSAVYLCASSVPGTDTQYFGPGTRLTVL.